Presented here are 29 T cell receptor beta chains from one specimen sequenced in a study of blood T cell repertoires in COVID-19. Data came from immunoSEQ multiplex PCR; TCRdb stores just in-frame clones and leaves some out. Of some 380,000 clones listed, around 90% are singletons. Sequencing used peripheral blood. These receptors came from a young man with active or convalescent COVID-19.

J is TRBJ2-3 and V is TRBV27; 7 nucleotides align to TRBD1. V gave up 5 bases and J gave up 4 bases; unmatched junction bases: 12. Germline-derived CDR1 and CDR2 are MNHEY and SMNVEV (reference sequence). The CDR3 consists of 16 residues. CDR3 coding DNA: TGTGCCAGCAGTCCCCGACAGGGTTCCTTCGCAGATACGCAGTATTTT. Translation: CASSPRQGSFADTQYF.

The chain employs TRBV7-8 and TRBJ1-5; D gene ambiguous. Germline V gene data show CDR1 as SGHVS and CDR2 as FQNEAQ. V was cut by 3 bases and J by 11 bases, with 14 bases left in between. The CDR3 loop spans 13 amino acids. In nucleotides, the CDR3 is TGTGCCAGCAGCTTTCAGGCGGGATCCGCCCAGCATTTT. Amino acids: CASSFQAGSAQHF.

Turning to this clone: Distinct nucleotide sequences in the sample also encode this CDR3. The CDR3 loop reads CASSRQNTGELFF. The CDR3 DNA reads TGTGCCAGTAGTAGACAGAACACCGGGGAGCTGTTTTTT. The V call is TRBV19, the J call TRBJ2-2; D remains ambiguous. The CDR3 runs 13 residues. Between the trimmed V and J ends, which lost 4 bases and 1 base, there was a span of 4 bases. Germline loops: CDR1 LNHDA, CDR2 SQIVND (reference sequence). The complete variable domain, with remaining parts taken from reference TRBV19 and TRBJ2-2, reads DGGITQSPKYLFRKEGQNVTLSCEQNLNHDAMYWYRQDPGQGLRLIYYSQIVNDFQKGDIAEGYSVSREKKESFPLTVTSAQKNPTAFYLCASSRQNTGELFFGEGSRLTVL.

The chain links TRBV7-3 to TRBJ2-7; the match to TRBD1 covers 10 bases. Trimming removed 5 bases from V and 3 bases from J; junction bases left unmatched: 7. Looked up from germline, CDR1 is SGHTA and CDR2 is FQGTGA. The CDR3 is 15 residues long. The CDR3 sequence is CASSPTGTGDYEQYF. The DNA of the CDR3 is TGTGCCAGCAGCCCCACCGGGACAGGGGACTACGAGCAGTACTTC.

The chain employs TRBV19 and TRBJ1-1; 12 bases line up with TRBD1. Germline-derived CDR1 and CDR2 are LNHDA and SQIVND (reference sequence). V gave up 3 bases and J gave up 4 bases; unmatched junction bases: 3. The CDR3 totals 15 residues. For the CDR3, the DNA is TGTGCCAGTAGTATGGGGACAGGGGGCCGCACTGAAGCTTTCTTT. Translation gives CASSMGTGGRTEAFF.

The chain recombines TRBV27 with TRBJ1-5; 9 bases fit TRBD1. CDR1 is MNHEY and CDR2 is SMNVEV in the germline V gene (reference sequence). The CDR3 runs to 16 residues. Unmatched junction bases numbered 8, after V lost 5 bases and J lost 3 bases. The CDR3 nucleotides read TGTGCCAGCAGTACAACCCGGGACAGGGTCAATCAGCCCCAGCATTTT. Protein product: CASSTTRDRVNQPQHF.

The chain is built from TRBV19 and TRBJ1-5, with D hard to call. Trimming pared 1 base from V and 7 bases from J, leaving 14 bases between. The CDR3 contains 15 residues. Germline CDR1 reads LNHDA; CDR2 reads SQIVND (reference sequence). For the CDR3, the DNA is TGTGCCAGTAGTATAGGGCCGCTCGAGGGACAGCCCCAGCATTTT. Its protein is CASSIGPLEGQPQHF.

The DNA for the CDR3 is TGTGCCAGCAGCCATGACAGGGTCTACGAGCAGTACTTC. Translation: CASSHDRVYEQYF. The chain recombines TRBV6-2 or TRBV6-3 with TRBJ2-7, with 7 bases identical to TRBD1. V was pared by 6 bases and J by 3 bases, with 5 bases of the junction left unmatched. Germline V gene data show CDR1 as MNHEY and CDR2 as SVGEGT. The CDR3 sequence is 13 residues long.

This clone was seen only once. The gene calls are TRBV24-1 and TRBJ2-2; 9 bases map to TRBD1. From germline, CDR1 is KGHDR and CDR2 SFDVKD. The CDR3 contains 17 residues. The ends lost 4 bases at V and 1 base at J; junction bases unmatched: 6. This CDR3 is CATSDSGQGLNTGELFF. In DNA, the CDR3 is TGTGCCACCAGTGACTCCGGACAGGGGCTGAACACCGGGGAGCTGTTTTTT.

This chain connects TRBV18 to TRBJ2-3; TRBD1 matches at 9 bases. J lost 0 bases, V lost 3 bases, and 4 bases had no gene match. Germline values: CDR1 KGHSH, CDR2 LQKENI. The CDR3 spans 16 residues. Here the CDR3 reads CASSPTGTGSTDTQYF. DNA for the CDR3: TGTGCCAGCTCACCTACGGGGACAGGGAGCACAGATACGCAGTATTTT.

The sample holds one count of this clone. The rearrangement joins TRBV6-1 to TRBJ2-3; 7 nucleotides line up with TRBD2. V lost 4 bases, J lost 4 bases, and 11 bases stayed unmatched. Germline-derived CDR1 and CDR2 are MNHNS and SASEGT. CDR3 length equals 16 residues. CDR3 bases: TGTGCCAGCAGTGCCACTTGGCGGGGGATTGCAGATACGCAGTATTTT. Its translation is CASSATWRGIADTQYF.

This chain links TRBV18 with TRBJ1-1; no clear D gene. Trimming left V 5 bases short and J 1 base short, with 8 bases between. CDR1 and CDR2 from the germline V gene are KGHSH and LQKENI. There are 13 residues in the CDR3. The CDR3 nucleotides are TGTGCCAGCTCATCAGGCAGGAACACTGAAGCTTTCTTT. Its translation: CASSSGRNTEAFF.

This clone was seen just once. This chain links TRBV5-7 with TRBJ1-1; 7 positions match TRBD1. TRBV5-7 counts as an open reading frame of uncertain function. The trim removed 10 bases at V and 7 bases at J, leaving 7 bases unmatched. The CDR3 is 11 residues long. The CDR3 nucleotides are TGTGCCCCCAGGGGGGAGTGTGAAGCTTTCTTT. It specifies CAPRGECEAFF.

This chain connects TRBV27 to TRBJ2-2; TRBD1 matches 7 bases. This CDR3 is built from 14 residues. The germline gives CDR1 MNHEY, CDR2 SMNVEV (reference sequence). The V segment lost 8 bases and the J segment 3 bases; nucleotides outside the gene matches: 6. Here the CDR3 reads CASFRGKDTGELFF. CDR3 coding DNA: TGTGCCAGCTTCAGGGGGAAGGACACCGGGGAGCTGTTTTTT.

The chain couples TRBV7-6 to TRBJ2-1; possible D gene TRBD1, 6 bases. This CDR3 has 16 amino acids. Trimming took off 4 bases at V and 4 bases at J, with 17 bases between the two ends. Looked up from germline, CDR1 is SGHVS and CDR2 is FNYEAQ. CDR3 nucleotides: TGTGCCAGCAGCTCCCCTCAGGACAGCCTGTACAATGAGCAGTTCTTC. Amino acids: CASSSPQDSLYNEQFF.

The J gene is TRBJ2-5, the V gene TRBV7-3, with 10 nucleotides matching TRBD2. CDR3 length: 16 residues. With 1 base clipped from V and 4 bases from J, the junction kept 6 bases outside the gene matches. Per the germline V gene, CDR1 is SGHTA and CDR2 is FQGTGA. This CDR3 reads CASSLIASSGRETQYF. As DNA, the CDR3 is TGTGCCAGCAGCTTAATTGCGTCTAGCGGGAGAGAGACCCAGTACTTC.

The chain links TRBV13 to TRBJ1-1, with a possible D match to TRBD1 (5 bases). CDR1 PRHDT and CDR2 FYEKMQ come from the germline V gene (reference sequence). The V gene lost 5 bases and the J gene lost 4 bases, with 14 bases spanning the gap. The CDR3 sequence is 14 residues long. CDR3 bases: TGTGCCAGCAGCGTCCAGGGCCGGAGCACTGAAGCTTTCTTT. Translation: CASSVQGRSTEAFF.

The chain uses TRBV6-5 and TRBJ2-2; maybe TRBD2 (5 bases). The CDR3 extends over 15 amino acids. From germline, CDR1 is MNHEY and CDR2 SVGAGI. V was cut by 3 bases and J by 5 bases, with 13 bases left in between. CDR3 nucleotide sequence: TGTGCCAGCAGTTATCGGACCCCGGGGACCGGGGAGCTGTTTTTT. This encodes CASSYRTPGTGELFF.

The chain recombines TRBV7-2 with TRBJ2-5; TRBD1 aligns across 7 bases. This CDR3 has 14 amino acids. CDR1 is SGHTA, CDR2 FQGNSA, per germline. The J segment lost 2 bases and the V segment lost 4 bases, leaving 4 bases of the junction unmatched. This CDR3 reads CASSSQGLQETQYF. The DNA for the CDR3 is TGTGCCAGCAGCTCACAGGGGCTACAAGAGACCCAGTACTTC.

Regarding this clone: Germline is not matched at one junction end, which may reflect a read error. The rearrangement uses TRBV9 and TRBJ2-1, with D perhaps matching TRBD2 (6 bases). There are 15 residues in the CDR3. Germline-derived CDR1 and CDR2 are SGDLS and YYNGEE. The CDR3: CASSVARDSSNEQFF. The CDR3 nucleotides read TGTGCCAGCAGCGTAGCCAGGGACTCCTCCAATGAGCAGTTCTTC.

CDR3: CASSSGTSGAHEQFF. CDR3 nucleotide sequence: TGTGCCAGCAGTTCCGGGACTAGCGGGGCTCATGAGCAGTTCTTC. This chain connects TRBV28 to TRBJ2-1; 13 nucleotides match TRBD2. This CDR3 is built from 15 residues. In germline, CDR1 is MDHEN, CDR2 SYDVKM. V dropped 4 bases and J dropped 8; count of bases not matched to a gene: 5.

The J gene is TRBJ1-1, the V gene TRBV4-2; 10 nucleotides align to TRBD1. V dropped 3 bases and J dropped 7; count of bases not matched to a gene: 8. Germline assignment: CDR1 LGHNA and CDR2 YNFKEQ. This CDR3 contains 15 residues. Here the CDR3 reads CASSQEPGQGFEAFF. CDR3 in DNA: TGTGCCAGCAGCCAGGAGCCGGGACAGGGGTTTGAAGCTTTCTTT.

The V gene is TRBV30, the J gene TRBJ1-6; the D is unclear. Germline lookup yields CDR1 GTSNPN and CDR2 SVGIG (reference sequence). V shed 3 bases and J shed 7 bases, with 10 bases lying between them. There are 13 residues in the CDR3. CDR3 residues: CAWSAARNSPLHF. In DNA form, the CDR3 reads TGTGCCTGGAGCGCAGCGCGAAATTCACCCCTCCACTTT. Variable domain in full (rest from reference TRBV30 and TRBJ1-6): SQTIHQWPATLVQPVGSPLSLECTVEGTSNPNLYWYRQAAGRGLQLLFYSVGIGQISSEVPQNLSASRPQDRQFILSSKKLLLSDSGFYLCAWSAARNSPLHFGNGTRLTVT.

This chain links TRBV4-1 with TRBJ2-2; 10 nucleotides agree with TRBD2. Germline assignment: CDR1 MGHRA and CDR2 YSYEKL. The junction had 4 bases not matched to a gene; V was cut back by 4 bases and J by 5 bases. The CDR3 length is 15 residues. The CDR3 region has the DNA TGCGCCAGCAGCCTCCAGACTAGCGGGACCGGGGAGCTGTTTTTT. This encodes CASSLQTSGTGELFF.

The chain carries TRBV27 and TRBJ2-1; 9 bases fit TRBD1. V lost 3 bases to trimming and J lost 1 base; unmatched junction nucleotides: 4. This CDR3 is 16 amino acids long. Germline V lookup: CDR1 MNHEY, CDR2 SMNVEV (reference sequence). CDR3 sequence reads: CASSFGTGTSYNEQFF. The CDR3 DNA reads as TGTGCCAGCAGTTTCGGGACAGGGACATCCTACAATGAGCAGTTCTTC.

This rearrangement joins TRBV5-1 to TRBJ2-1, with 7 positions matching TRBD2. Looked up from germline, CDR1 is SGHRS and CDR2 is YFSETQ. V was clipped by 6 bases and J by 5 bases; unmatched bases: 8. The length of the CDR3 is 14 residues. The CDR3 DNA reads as TGCGCCAGCACCCTACCTAGCGGAAACAATGAGCAGTTCTTC. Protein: CASTLPSGNNEQFF.

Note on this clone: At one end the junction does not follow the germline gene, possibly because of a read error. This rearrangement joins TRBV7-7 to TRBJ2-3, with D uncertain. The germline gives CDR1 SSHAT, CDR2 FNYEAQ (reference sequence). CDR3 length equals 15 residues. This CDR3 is CASSLDGHSTDTQYF. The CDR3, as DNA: TGTGCTAGCAGCTTAGATGGCCATAGCACAGATACGCAGTATTTT. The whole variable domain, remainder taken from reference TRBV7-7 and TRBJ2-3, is GAGVSQSPRYKVTKRGQDVTLRCDPISSHATLYWYQQALGQGPEFLTYFNYEAQPDKSGLPSDRFSAERPEGSISTLTIQRTEQRDSAMYRCASSLDGHSTDTQYFGPGTRLTVL.

The CDR3 spells CASSKRTVLNTEAFF. In DNA, the CDR3 is TGTGCCAGTAGTAAGCGGACCGTCCTGAACACTGAAGCTTTCTTT. The chain combines TRBV19 with TRBJ1-1; D is unclear. Germline V gene lookup returns CDR1 LNHDA and CDR2 SQIVND (reference sequence). CDR3 size: 15 residues. The ends were cut back, 4 bases at V and 0 bases at J, with 12 bases in the middle.

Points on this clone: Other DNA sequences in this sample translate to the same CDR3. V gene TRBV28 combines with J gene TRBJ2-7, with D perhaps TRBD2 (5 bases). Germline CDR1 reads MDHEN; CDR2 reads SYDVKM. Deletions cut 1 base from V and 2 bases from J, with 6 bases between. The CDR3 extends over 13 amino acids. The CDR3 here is CASSLSGTYEQYF. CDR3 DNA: TGTGCCAGCAGTTTATCGGGGACCTACGAGCAGTACTTC.